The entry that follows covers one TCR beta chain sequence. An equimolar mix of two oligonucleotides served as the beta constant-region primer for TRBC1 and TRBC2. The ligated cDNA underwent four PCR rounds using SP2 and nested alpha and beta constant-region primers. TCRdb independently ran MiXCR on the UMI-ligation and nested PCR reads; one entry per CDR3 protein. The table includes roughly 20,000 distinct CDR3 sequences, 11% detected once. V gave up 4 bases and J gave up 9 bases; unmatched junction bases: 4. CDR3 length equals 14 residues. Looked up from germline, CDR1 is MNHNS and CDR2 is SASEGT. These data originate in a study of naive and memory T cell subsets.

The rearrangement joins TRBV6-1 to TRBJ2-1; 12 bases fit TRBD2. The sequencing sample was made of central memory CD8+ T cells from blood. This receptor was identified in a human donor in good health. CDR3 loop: CASSALAGGIEQFF. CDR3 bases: TGTGCCAGCAGTGCCCTAGCGGGAGGGATTGAGCAGTTCTTC.